The 8 T cell receptor beta chains given below trace back to one sample, sequenced in a study of cytomegalovirus exposure and HLA in healthy donors. The PCR had 60 Vbeta and 13 Jbeta primers. The table came from immunoSEQ multiplex PCR; TCRdb's copy has only in-frame clones and leaves some out. Of about 130,000 clones in the sample, roughly 80% were seen once. The source material was PBMCs. The source is a woman aged 35 to 49 in good health and CMV-seropositive.

V is TRBV6-5 and J is TRBJ2-5, with 11 bases identical to TRBD1. The V segment lost 5 bases and the J segment 5 bases; nucleotides outside the gene matches: 7. The CDR3 extends over 15 amino acids. CDR1 MNHEY and CDR2 SVGAGI come from the germline V gene. For the CDR3, the DNA is TGTGCCAGCAGTACCGGACAGGGGGCCGGGGAGACCCAGTACTTC. This encodes CASSTGQGAGETQYF.

The chain's CDR3 is CASSSNYEQYF. CDR3 nucleotide sequence: TGTGCCAGCAGCTCCAATTACGAGCAGTACTTC. The genes are TRBV7-2 and TRBJ2-7; D not certain. Germline V gene lookup returns CDR1 SGHTA and CDR2 FQGNSA. Trimming cost V 4 bases and J 4 bases, with 5 bases left between them. The CDR3 contains 11 residues.

In its sample, this clone was seen a few times. The rearrangement joins TRBV29-1 to TRBJ2-5, with D unresolved. Trimming stripped 6 bases from V and 5 bases from J, with 13 bases between. The CDR3 sequence is 12 residues long. CDR1 is SQVTM, CDR2 ANQGSEA, per germline. For the CDR3, the DNA is TGCAGCGTCGATGGGCTACGGGAGACCCAGTACTTC. It is translated as CSVDGLRETQYF.

Only one count was recorded for this clone. This chain connects TRBV7-9 to TRBJ1-1; D uncertain. The CDR3 is made up of 13 amino acids. The germline V gene has CDR1 SEHNR and CDR2 FQNEAQ (reference sequence). The germline V and J ends were trimmed by 3 bases and 6 bases, with 11 bases remaining between them. CDR3 region: CASSFAAGSEAFF. CDR3 in DNA: TGTGCCAGCAGCTTTGCGGCCGGGTCTGAAGCTTTCTTT.

This sequence joins TRBV4-3 and TRBJ2-3; no clear D. This CDR3 has 15 residues. Germline assignment: CDR1 LGHNA and CDR2 YSLEER. With 1 base removed from V and 4 bases from J, the gap between germline ends came to 12 bases. The DNA of the CDR3 is TGCGCCAGCAGCCAAGTACTGTTTGGGCCAGATACGCAGTATTTT. Encoded protein: CASSQVLFGPDTQYF.

The chain recombines TRBV19 with TRBJ1-1, with 7 bases aligning to TRBD1. The CDR3 consists of 15 residues. V trimming: 6 bases; J trimming: 5 bases; junction bases outside the gene matches: 12. Germline V CDR1 and CDR2: LNHDA, SQIVND (reference sequence). The CDR3 sequence is CASRDRGPGETEAFF. The CDR3 nucleotides read TGTGCCAGTAGAGATAGGGGGCCCGGAGAAACTGAAGCTTTCTTT.

The V call is TRBV5-1, the J call TRBJ2-3, with D possibly being TRBD1 (6 bases). Trimming pared 0 bases from V and 5 bases from J, leaving 10 bases between. The V gene's germline CDR1 is SGHRS and CDR2 YFSETQ. CDR3 length: 14 residues. CDR3 nucleotides: TGCGCCAGCAGCTTGGGTCAGGGGATAGATACGCAGTATTTT. Amino acids: CASSLGQGIDTQYF.

This chain links TRBV29-1 with TRBJ2-3; 12 bases line up with TRBD2. With V trimmed by 5 bases and J by 2 bases, 11 bases remained unmatched. This CDR3 is 17 amino acids long. Per the germline V gene, CDR1 is SQVTM and CDR2 is ANQGSEA. CDR3: CSVYNAWTSGNTDTQYF. DNA of the CDR3: TGCAGCGTTTACAACGCCTGGACTAGCGGGAACACAGATACGCAGTATTTT.